A selection of T cell receptor beta chains follows, all from one sample in a study of OX40 agonist ivuxolimab in advanced cancers. Measured with immunoSEQ multiplex PCR; TCRdb has only the in-frame clones, and not every one. The top ten clones hold more than 0.4% of a sample with roughly 110,000 clones, 90% of them seen once. The specimen was CD4+ or CD8+ T cells sorted from blood, collected in a trial of the OX40 agonist ivuxolimab. The receptor set was obtained from an adult with an advanced solid tumor such as melanoma, head and neck, liver or kidney cancer. Both conserved end residues are part of each CDR3. D genes are given only for firm matches. Expanded clones get a size class; other rows say once, few or many, or leave the size out.

D	V	J	size	CDR3	DNA
-	TRBV5-1	TRBJ2-3	-	CASSLALSTDTQYF	TGCGCCAGCAGCTTGGCCCTTAGCACAGATACGCAGTATTTT
TRBD2	TRBV25-1	TRBJ2-7	once	CASTTSGGLREYF	TGTGCCAGCACGACTAGCGGGGGCCTAAGGGAGTACTTC
-	TRBV7-7	TRBJ1-4	-	CASSLDRRATNEKLFF	TGTGCCAGCAGCTTAGACAGACGCGCAACTAATGAAAAACTGTTTTTT
-	TRBV7-9	TRBJ2-5	-	CASSQFGEETQYF	TGTGCCAGCAGCCAGTTCGGTGAAGAGACCCAGTACTTC
-	TRBV6-1	TRBJ2-2	-	CASSSAFNTGELFF	TGTGCCAGCAGTTCGGCATTTAACACCGGGGAGCTGTTTTTT
-	TRBV25-1	TRBJ1-2	-	CASRRETGYGYTF	TGTGCCAGCAGGAGGGAGACGGGCTATGGCTACACCTTC
-	TRBV2	TRBJ2-4	-	CASQDSLAKNIQYF	TGTGCCAGCCAGGACAGTCTAGCCAAAAACATTCAGTACTTC
-	TRBV28	TRBJ1-5	-	CASSKTGNQPQHF	TGTGCCAGCAGCAAAACAGGGAATCAGCCCCAGCATTTT
TRBD2	TRBV25-1	TRBJ2-1	-	CASSEYSGGAVNEQFF	TGTGCCAGCAGTGAATACAGCGGGGGGGCCGTTAATGAGCAGTTCTTC
-	TRBV28	TRBJ1-2	-	CASSSSGTYGYTF	TGTGCCAGCAGTTCCTCCGGGACTTATGGCTACACCTTC
TRBD2	TRBV6-1	TRBJ2-1	-	CASSERGGSYNEQFF	TGTGCCAGCAGTGAGCGGGGGGGCTCCTACAATGAGCAGTTCTTC
TRBD1	TRBV30	TRBJ2-2	-	CAWSVGMTGATGELFF	TGTGCCTGGAGTGTTGGGATGACAGGGGCCACGGGGGAGCTGTTTTTT
TRBD2	TRBV6-1	TRBJ2-3	-	CASSLVAGGRDTQYF	TGTGCCAGTTCATTGGTAGCGGGGGGAAGAGATACGCAGTATTTT
-	TRBV2	TRBJ1-4	once	CASLQWAKTNEKLFF	TGTGCCAGCCTCCAGTGGGCAAAGACTAATGAAAAACTGTTTTTT
TRBD2	TRBV19	TRBJ2-7	-	CASASGGYEQYF	TGTGCCTCCGCTAGCGGGGGATACGAGCAGTACTTC
-	TRBV4-3	TRBJ1-3	-	CASSHTGTRGGNTIYF	TGCGCCAGCAGCCACACAGGGACCCGGGGTGGAAACACCATATATTTT
-	TRBV18	TRBJ1-4	once	CASSNRERGEKLFF	TGTGCCAGCTCAAACAGGGAACGTGGTGAAAAACTGTTTTTT
TRBD1	TRBV5-1	TRBJ1-2	-	CASSTRQGGYGYTF	TGCGCCAGCAGCACAAGACAGGGCGGGTATGGCTACACCTTC
-	TRBV30	TRBJ1-5	-	CAWSVQGNQPQHF	TGTGCCTGGAGTGTACAGGGAAATCAGCCCCAGCATTTT
TRBD1	TRBV6-1	TRBJ2-5	-	CASSGQGGQETQYF	TGTGCCAGCAGCGGACAGGGGGGACAAGAGACCCAGTACTTC
-	TRBV7-2	TRBJ1-3	-	CASSSLGGPRGNTIYF	TGTGCCAGCAGCTCCCTGGGGGGGCCGAGGGGAAACACCATATATTTT
-	TRBV5-1	TRBJ2-1	-	CASRVSAQGANEQFF	TGCGCCAGCAGAGTGAGCGCCCAGGGCGCCAATGAGCAGTTCTTC
-	TRBV5-1	TRBJ1-1	-	CASSGSMNTEAFF	TGCGCCAGCAGCGGCTCCATGAACACTGAAGCTTTCTTT
-	TRBV5-4	TRBJ1-4	-	CASSFKGGNEKLFF	TGTGCCAGCAGCTTTAAGGGGGGGAATGAAAAACTGTTTTTT
TRBD1	TRBV19	TRBJ1-2	-	CASPETGAGYGYTF	TGTGCCAGTCCCGAGACAGGGGCTGGGTATGGCTACACCTTC
-	TRBV30	TRBJ1-2	-	CAWSVALNYGYTF	TGTGCCTGGAGTGTAGCGCTTAACTATGGCTACACCTTC
-	TRBV6-1	TRBJ2-6	-	CASSGYLSGANVLTF	TGTGCCAGCAGCGGTTACCTCTCTGGGGCCAACGTCCTGACTTTC
-	TRBV30	TRBJ2-2	-	CAWSVRVAGELFF	TGTGCCTGGAGTGTACGGGTTGCCGGGGAGCTGTTTTTT
TRBD1	TRBV7-2	TRBJ1-5	once	CASSPPTGTGNQPQHF	TGTGCCAGCAGCCCACCAACCGGGACAGGGAATCAGCCCCAGCATTTT
-	TRBV5-1	TRBJ2-2	-	CASSLGTTNTGELFF	TGCGCCAGCAGCTTGGGGACAACGAACACCGGGGAGCTGTTTTTT